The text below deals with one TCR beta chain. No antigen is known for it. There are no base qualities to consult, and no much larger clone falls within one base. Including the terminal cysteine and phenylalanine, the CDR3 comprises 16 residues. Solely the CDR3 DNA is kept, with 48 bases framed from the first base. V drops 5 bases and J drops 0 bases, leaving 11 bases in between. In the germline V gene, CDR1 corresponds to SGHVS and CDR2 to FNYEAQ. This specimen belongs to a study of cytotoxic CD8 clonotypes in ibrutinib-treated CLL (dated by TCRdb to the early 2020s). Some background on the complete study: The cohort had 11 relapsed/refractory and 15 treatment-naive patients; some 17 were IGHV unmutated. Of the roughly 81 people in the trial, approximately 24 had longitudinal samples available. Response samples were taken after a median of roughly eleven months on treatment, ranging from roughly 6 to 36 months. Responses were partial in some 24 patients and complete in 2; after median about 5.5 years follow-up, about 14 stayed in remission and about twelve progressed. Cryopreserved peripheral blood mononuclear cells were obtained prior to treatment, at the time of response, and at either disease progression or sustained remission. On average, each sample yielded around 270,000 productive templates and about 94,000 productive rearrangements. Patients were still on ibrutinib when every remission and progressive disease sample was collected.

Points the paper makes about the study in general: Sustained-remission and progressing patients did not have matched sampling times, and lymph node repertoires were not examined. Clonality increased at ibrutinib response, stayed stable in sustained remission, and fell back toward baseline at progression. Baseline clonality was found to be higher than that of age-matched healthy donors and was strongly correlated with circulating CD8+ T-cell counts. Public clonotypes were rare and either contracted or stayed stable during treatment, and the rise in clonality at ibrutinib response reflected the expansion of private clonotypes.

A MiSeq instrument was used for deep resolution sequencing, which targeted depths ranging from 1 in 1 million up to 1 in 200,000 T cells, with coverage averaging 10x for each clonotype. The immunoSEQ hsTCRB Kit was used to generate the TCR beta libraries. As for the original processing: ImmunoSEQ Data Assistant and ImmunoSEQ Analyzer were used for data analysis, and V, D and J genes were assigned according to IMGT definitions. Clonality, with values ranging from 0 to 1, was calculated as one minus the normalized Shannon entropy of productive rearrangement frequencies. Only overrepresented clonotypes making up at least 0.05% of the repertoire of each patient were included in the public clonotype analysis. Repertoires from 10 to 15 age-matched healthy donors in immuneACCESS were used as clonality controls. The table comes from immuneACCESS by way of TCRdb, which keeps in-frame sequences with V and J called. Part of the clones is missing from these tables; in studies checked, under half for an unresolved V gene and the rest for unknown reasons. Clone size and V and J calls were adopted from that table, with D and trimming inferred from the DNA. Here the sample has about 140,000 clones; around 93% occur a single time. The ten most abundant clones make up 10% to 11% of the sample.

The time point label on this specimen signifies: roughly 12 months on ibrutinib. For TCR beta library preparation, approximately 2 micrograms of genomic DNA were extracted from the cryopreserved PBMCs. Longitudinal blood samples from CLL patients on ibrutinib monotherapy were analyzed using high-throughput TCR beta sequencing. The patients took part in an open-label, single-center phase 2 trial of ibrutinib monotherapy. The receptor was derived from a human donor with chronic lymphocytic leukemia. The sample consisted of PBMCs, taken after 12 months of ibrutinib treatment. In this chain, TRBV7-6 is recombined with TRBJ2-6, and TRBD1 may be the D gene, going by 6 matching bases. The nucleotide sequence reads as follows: TGTGCCAGCAGCGGAAACAGGGACTCTGGGGCCAACGTCCTGACTTTC. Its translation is CASSGNRDSGANVLTF.